The T cell receptor (beta chain) described here comes from a study of control samples from healthy donors and cancer patients. TCRdb keeps only in-frame clones here, not all; method: immunoSEQ multiplex PCR. Of 90,000 or so clones listed, roughly 89% are singletons. CDR3 length: 15 residues. The V gene's germline CDR1 is LGHNA and CDR2 YSLEER. Trimming removed 2 bases at V and 0 bases at J, with 11 bases between. This sequence joins TRBV4-3 and TRBJ2-7, with D possibly matching TRBD1 (5 bases). Sequencing used PBMCs. The TCR was taken from a woman aged 50 to 60 with colorectal cancer. The CDR3 protein is CASSQKGASSYEQYV. In DNA form, the CDR3 reads TGCGCCAGCAGCCAAAAAGGGGCATCCTCCTACGAGCAGTACGTC.